Presented here are 25 T cell receptor beta chains from one specimen sequenced in a study of shared clonotypes between healthy human individuals. The table came from immunoSEQ multiplex PCR; TCRdb's copy has only in-frame clones and leaves some out. This table holds some 1 million clones, more than 65% found once. Source material: memory CD4+ T cells sorted from blood. Noted subset: CD45RA-negative fraction. These receptors came from a man aged 18 to 30 in good health.

V gene TRBV5-1 combines with J gene TRBJ2-3; D is possibly TRBD2 (6 bases). The CDR3 contains 14 residues. V was trimmed by 4 bases and J by 1 base, leaving 10 bases between them. CDR1 and CDR2 from the germline V gene are SGHRS and YFSETQ. The CDR3 DNA is TGCGCCAGCAGCGTCTCGGGGGGCACAGATACGCAGTATTTT. As protein: CASSVSGGTDTQYF.

The V gene is TRBV7-6, the J gene TRBJ1-2; D unclear. V was trimmed by 5 bases and J by 7 bases, leaving 14 bases between them. This CDR3 region has 13 residues. Germline lookup yields CDR1 SGHVS and CDR2 FNYEAQ. CDR3 nucleotide sequence: TGTGCCAGCAGCCGCCTGGCGGGTAGTGGCTACACCTTC. Amino acids: CASSRLAGSGYTF.

The DNA for the CDR3 is TGTGCCAGCAGCTTGATCGGGGCCTCTGGGGCCAACGTCCTGACTTTC. Amino acid sequence: CASSLIGASGANVLTF. The V gene is TRBV5-5, the J gene TRBJ2-6; perhaps D is TRBD1 or TRBD2 (5 bases each). The CDR3 contains 16 residues. Germline CDR1 and CDR2: SGHKS and YYEKEE (reference sequence). V was pared by 1 base and J by 0 bases, with 8 bases between.

This chain links TRBV6-5 with TRBJ2-7, with 8 bases identical to TRBD1. Per germline, CDR1 MNHEY and CDR2 SVGAGI. CDR3 length: 15 amino acids. V trimming: 2 bases; J trimming: 2 bases; junction bases outside the gene matches: 5. The DNA of the CDR3 is TGTGCCAGCAGTTACCTCGGGACAGGTACCTACGAGCAGTACTTC. Its protein is CASSYLGTGTYEQYF.

The DNA for the CDR3 is TGTGCCAGCAGTTACTCAGGTACTGGGGCCAACGTCCTGACTTTC. Translating it yields CASSYSGTGANVLTF. The chain couples TRBV6-5 to TRBJ2-6; D unclear. Between the trimmed V and J ends, which lost 0 bases and 2 bases, there was a span of 5 bases. Looked up from germline, CDR1 is MNHEY and CDR2 is SVGAGI. The CDR3 runs to 15 residues.

The chain uses TRBV29-1 and TRBJ1-2; D is undetermined. Germline CDR1 SQVTM, CDR2 ANQGSEA. The ends were cut back, 4 bases at V and 2 bases at J, with 5 bases in the middle. This CDR3 contains 11 residues. This chain's CDR3 is CSVAENYGYTF. The CDR3 DNA follows: TGCAGCGTTGCCGAAAACTATGGCTACACCTTC.

The J gene is TRBJ1-6, the V gene TRBV4-3; tentative D call: TRBD1 (5 bases). Germline assignment: CDR1 LGHNA and CDR2 YSLEER. The CDR3 length is 17 residues. The V end was cut by 0 bases, the J end by 4 bases, with 13 bases between. The CDR3 nucleotides read TGCGCCAGCAGCCAAGAAGAGACAGCTGCTTATAATTCACCCCTCCACTTT. This sequence encodes CASSQEETAAYNSPLHF.

This sequence joins TRBV5-4 and TRBJ1-5; D is perhaps TRBD1 (5 bases). Germline V gene lookup returns CDR1 SGHNT and CDR2 YYREEE (reference sequence). The CDR3 contains 15 residues. V was cut by 0 bases and J by 0 bases, with 7 bases left in between. The chain's CDR3 is CASSLDGGSNQPQHF. The CDR3 DNA sequence: TGTGCCAGCAGCTTGGATGGGGGTAGCAATCAGCCCCAGCATTTT.

The chain has TRBV6-6 and TRBJ1-6, with no clear D. CDR3 length: 12 residues. CDR1 MNHNY and CDR2 SVGAGI come from the germline V gene (reference sequence). Between the trimmed V and J ends, which lost 7 bases and 7 bases, there was a span of 8 bases. CDR3 nucleotides: TGTGCCAGCAAAGGGTCGAATTCACCCCTCCACTTT. Residues: CASKGSNSPLHF.

This clone was seen a handful of times. The rearrangement uses TRBV2 and TRBJ1-1; no clear D. Per the germline V gene, CDR1 is SNHLY and CDR2 is FYNNEI. Trimming removed 4 bases from V and 1 base from J, with 7 bases in between. This CDR3 region has 13 residues. The CDR3 bases are TGTGCCAGCAGTGGAGCAGGGAACACTGAAGCTTTCTTT. Translation gives CASSGAGNTEAFF.

The chain is built from TRBV7-9 and TRBJ2-5; D remains ambiguous. This CDR3 contains 17 residues. Looked up from germline, CDR1 is SEHNR and CDR2 is FQNEAQ (reference sequence). V shed 3 bases and J shed 1 base, with 18 bases lying between them. CDR3 DNA sequence: TGTGCCAGCAGCTTCGGAAACGCAGACACCTCCCAAGAGACCCAGTACTTC. It codes for CASSFGNADTSQETQYF.

There are many counts of this clone. This rearrangement joins TRBV6-1 to TRBJ2-7; D is uncertain. CDR3 size: 14 residues. Germline V gene data show CDR1 as MNHNS and CDR2 as SASEGT. With 4 bases removed from V and 2 bases from J, the gap between germline ends came to 12 bases. CDR3: CASSGQGITYEQYF. The CDR3 DNA sequence: TGTGCCAGCAGTGGGCAAGGAATCACCTACGAGCAGTACTTC.

V is TRBV29-1 and J is TRBJ1-5; TRBD1 matches 9 bases. The CDR3 length is 14 residues. The trim removed 7 bases at V and 0 bases at J, leaving 4 bases unmatched. Germline loops: CDR1 SQVTM, CDR2 ANQGSEA. The CDR3 DNA reads as TGCAGCGCCTGGACAGGGGTTAGCAATCAGCCCCAGCATTTT. Translation: CSAWTGVSNQPQHF. The full variable domain, rest sourced from reference TRBV29-1 and TRBJ1-5, is SAVISQKPSRDICQRGTSLTIQCQVDSQVTMMFWYRQQPGQSLTLIATANQGSEATYESGFVIDKFPISRPNLTFSTLTVSNMSPEDSSIYLCSAWTGVSNQPQHFGDGTRLSIL.

This chain uses TRBV7-3 with TRBJ2-1; unclear D gene. Germline CDR1 reads SGHTA; CDR2 reads FQGTGA. V shed 4 bases and J shed 7 bases, with 14 bases lying between them. The CDR3 is 14 amino acids. This CDR3 reads CASSSRSSANEQFF. Here the CDR3 DNA reads TGTGCCAGCAGCTCTAGATCCTCCGCGAATGAGCAGTTCTTC.

This rearrangement joins TRBV15 to TRBJ2-7; 9 bases align to TRBD2. V dropped 4 bases and J dropped 4; count of bases not matched to a gene: 5. This CDR3 is 14 amino acids long. Germline-derived CDR1 and CDR2 are LNHNV and YYDKDF (reference sequence). The CDR3 loop is CATSIGGGAYEQYF. In nucleotides, the CDR3 is TGTGCCACCAGCATAGGCGGGGGGGCATACGAGCAGTACTTC.

The chain uses TRBV5-1 and TRBJ1-5; 7 bases match TRBD1. V trimming: 0 bases; J trimming: 0 bases; junction bases outside the gene matches: 6. Germline CDR1 is SGHRS and CDR2 is YFSETQ. The CDR3 spans 17 residues. This CDR3 reads CASSLVGTEDSNQPQHF. The CDR3 DNA sequence: TGCGCCAGCAGCTTGGTGGGGACAGAAGATAGCAATCAGCCCCAGCATTTT.

This chain links TRBV7-2 with TRBJ1-2; TRBD1 might be the D (5 bases). This CDR3 is 13 amino acids long. From germline, CDR1 is SGHTA and CDR2 FQGNSA. The V gene lost 1 base and the J gene lost 9 bases, with 12 bases spanning the gap. The CDR3 region is CASSLGAGGSYTF. The CDR3, as DNA: TGTGCCAGCAGCTTAGGGGCCGGGGGTAGCTACACCTTC.

This sequence joins TRBV2 and TRBJ2-5; unclear D gene. Germline V gene lookup returns CDR1 SNHLY and CDR2 FYNNEI. The V gene lost 2 bases and the J gene lost 7 bases, with 2 bases spanning the gap. This CDR3 is built from 10 residues. CDR3 loop: CASSERTQYF. The CDR3 nucleotides are TGTGCCAGCAGTGAACGGACCCAGTACTTC.

The chain couples TRBV5-1 to TRBJ2-6; no firm D call. CDR3 size: 14 residues. Germline-derived CDR1 and CDR2 are SGHRS and YFSETQ. The V end was cut by 5 bases, the J end by 0 bases, with 6 bases between. CDR3 coding DNA: TGCGCCAGCAGTCGTAGCTCTGGGGCCAACGTCCTGACTTTC. Translation: CASSRSSGANVLTF.

The CDR3 DNA reads as TGCGCCAGCAGCTTGGATCCTAGCGGGGGCTACTCCTACAATGAGCAGTTCTTC. Amino acid sequence: CASSLDPSGGYSYNEQFF. The V gene is TRBV5-1, the J gene TRBJ2-1; 10 bases are a match to TRBD2. The CDR3 runs to 18 residues. Trimming at V came to 0 bases and at J to 0 bases, leaving 6 bases not matched to a gene. CDR1 is SGHRS and CDR2 is YFSETQ in the germline V gene.

V is TRBV6-1 and J is TRBJ1-3; a possible D gene is TRBD1 (6 bases). There are 13 residues in the CDR3. V dropped 6 bases and J dropped 11 bases, with 17 bases sitting between them. The germline CDR1 and CDR2 sequences are MNHNS and SASEGT. The CDR3 reads CASRRAGGAAIYF. CDR3 DNA: TGTGCCAGCAGGAGGGCCGGGGGGGCGGCCATATATTTT.

For this clone: Sequence at one end of the junction differs from germline and may be a read error. V usage is TRBV6-5 and J usage is TRBJ1-2, with D maybe TRBD1 (6 bases). CDR3 size: 14 residues. Germline-derived CDR1 and CDR2 are MNHEY and SVGAGI. This CDR3 reads CAISGTGSPMGYTF. In DNA form, the CDR3 reads TGTGCCATCAGTGGAACAGGGAGCCCTATGGGCTACACCTTC.

A word on this clone: This sample also contains other DNA sequences that code for the same CDR3. This chain links TRBV27 with TRBJ1-2; D is possibly TRBD1 (5 bases). V dropped 3 bases and J dropped 2 bases, with 7 bases sitting between them. CDR3 length equals 13 residues. Per germline, CDR1 MNHEY and CDR2 SMNVEV (reference sequence). In DNA form, the CDR3 reads TGTGCCAGCAGTTTGGGGGGGAACTATGGCTACACCTTC. The encoded protein is CASSLGGNYGYTF.

The genes are TRBV6-5 and TRBJ2-1; TRBD1 matches at 9 bases. V shed 6 bases, J shed 8 bases, and the junction held 8 bases outside the gene matches. Per germline, CDR1 MNHEY and CDR2 SVGAGI. This CDR3 contains 14 residues. Here the CDR3 reads CASRVTGGHDEQFF. The CDR3 nucleotides read TGTGCCAGCAGAGTCACAGGGGGCCACGATGAGCAGTTCTTC.

This clone was picked up one time. This sequence joins TRBV9 and TRBJ2-7; 13 bases agree with TRBD2. The CDR3 is 15 amino acids. From germline, CDR1 is SGDLS and CDR2 YYNGEE. The J segment lost 6 bases and the V segment lost 4 bases, leaving 7 bases of the junction unmatched. The CDR3 nucleotides read TGTGCCAGCAGCCCCCGGACTAGCGGGAGTAGCGAGCAGTACTTC. Translated: CASSPRTSGSSEQYF.